One sample yielded the 2 T cell receptor beta chains listed below, sequenced in a study of cytomegalovirus exposure and HLA in healthy donors. It was with 60 Vbeta and 13 Jbeta primers that the PCR ran. Sequenced by immunoSEQ multiplex PCR; TCRdb stores in-frame clones only, minus some. The specimen's table records about 140,000 clones. The sequencing input was PBMCs. The source is a woman aged 18-29 years in good health and CMV-seronegative.

The V call is TRBV5-1, the J call TRBJ2-7; 10 bases map to TRBD2. This CDR3 has 14 amino acids. The germline V gene encodes CDR1 SGHRS and CDR2 YFSETQ. Trimming took 4 bases from V and 3 from J; bases not matched to a gene: 4. DNA of the CDR3: TGCGCCAGCAGCCTCTTAGCGGGGGGCTACGAGCAGTACTTC. Residues: CASSLLAGGYEQYF.

The chain joins TRBV29-1 to TRBJ2-7; 8 nucleotides line up with TRBD2. The CDR3 length is 13 residues. Germline V gives CDR1 SQVTM, CDR2 ANQGSEA. The trim removed 7 bases at V and 1 base at J, leaving 6 bases unmatched. The CDR3 loop reads CSATAGASYEQYF. DNA for the CDR3: TGCAGCGCTACAGCGGGAGCGTCCTACGAGCAGTACTTC.